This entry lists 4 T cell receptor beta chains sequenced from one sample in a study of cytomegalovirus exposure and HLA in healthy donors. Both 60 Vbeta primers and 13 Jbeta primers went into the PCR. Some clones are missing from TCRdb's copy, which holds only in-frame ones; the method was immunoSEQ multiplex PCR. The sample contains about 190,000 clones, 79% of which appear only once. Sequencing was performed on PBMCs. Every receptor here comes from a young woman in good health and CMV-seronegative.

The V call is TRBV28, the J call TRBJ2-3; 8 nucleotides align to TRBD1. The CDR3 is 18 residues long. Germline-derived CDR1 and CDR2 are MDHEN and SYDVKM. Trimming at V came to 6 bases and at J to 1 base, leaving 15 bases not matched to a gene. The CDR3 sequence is CASSPSQGAHRGTDTQYF. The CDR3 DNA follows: TGTGCCAGCAGCCCCTCCCAGGGGGCGCATCGTGGCACAGATACGCAGTATTTT.

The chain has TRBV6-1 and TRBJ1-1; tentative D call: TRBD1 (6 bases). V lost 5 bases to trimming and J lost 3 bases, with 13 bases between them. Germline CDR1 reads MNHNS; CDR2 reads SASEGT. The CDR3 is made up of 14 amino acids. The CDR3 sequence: CASSFDRFDTEAFF. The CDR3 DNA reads TGTGCCAGCAGTTTCGACAGGTTTGACACTGAAGCTTTCTTT.

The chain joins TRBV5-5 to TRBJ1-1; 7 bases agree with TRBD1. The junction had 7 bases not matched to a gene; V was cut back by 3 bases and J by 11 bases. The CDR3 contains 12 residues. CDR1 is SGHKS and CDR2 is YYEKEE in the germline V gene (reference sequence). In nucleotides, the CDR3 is TGTGCCAGCAGCTCCGGACAGGAGGGGGCTTTCTTT. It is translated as CASSSGQEGAFF.

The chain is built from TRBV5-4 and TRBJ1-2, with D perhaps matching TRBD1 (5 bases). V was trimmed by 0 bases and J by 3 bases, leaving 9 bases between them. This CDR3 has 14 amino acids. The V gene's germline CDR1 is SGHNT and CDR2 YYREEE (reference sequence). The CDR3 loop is CASSLVLTDYGYTF. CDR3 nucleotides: TGTGCCAGCAGCTTGGTTTTGACAGACTATGGCTACACCTTC.